Shown below are 25 T cell receptor beta chains from a single sample sequenced in a study of response to subunit inactivated influenza vaccine. Each CDR3 protein is one row after TCRdb ran MiXCR on the RT-PCR reads. Of about 700,000 distinct CDR3 sequences listed, approximately 14% were seen once; the top ten hold approximately 7%. The sample here was PBMCs from blood, taken 14 days before vaccination. The receptors stem from a man aged 45 to 65 who received an inactivated influenza vaccine.

The chain uses TRBV5-1 and TRBJ1-6, with D tentatively TRBD1 (5 bases). Per germline, CDR1 SGHRS and CDR2 YFSETQ. This CDR3 is 15 amino acids long. V was clipped by 0 bases and J by 9 bases, with 13 bases between them. The CDR3 protein is CASSLVGRESSPLHF. CDR3 coding DNA: TGCGCCAGCAGCTTGGTAGGCAGGGAGAGTTCACCCCTCCACTTT. Supplemented by reference TRBV5-1 and TRBJ1-6, the full variable domain reads KAGVTQTPRYLIKTRGQQVTLSCSPISGHRSVSWYQQTPGQGLQFLFEYFSETQRNKGNFPGRFSGRQFSNSRSEMNVSTLELGDSALYLCASSLVGRESSPLHFGNGTRLTVT.

The J gene is TRBJ1-2, the V gene TRBV6-5; 8 positions agree with TRBD1. V shed 0 bases, J shed 8 bases, and the junction held 8 bases outside the gene matches. The V gene's germline CDR1 is MNHEY and CDR2 SVGAGI. The CDR3 runs to 15 residues. The CDR3 here is CASSYSSQGAGGYTF. CDR3 DNA sequence: TGTGCCAGCAGTTACTCGAGTCAGGGGGCTGGCGGCTACACCTTC.

The chain joins TRBV7-2 to TRBJ2-1; perhaps TRBD1 as D (6 bases). The CDR3 contains 14 residues. The ends were cut back, 1 base at V and 5 bases at J, with 9 bases in the middle. CDR1 is SGHTA and CDR2 is FQGNSA in the germline V gene. Written as DNA, the CDR3 is TGTGCCAGCAGCTTAGGACGGGACAACAATGAGCAGTTCTTC. This codes for CASSLGRDNNEQFF.

This clonotype was counted a few times. The chain joins TRBV3-1 to TRBJ1-2; maybe TRBD1 (5 bases). This CDR3 is built from 16 residues. Trimming pared 1 base from V and 1 base from J, leaving 13 bases between. From germline, CDR1 is LGHDT and CDR2 YNNKEL (reference sequence). As DNA, the CDR3 is TGTGCCAGCAGCCAAGTGGGGGTCGGGGGTAACTATGGCTACACCTTC. It translates to CASSQVGVGGNYGYTF.

This clonotype turned up a few times. The chain carries TRBV20-1 and TRBJ1-6, with TRBD1 matching 7 bases. J gave up 10 bases and V 6 bases, and 9 bases lay outside the gene matches. The germline V gene has CDR1 DFQATT and CDR2 SNEGSKA (reference sequence). The CDR3 is 13 residues long. CDR3 bases: TGCAGTGCGTTACAGGGGAGGGGATCACCCCTCCACTTT. Amino acids: CSALQGRGSPLHF.

This rearrangement joins TRBV5-1 to TRBJ2-7; 9 nucleotides align to TRBD1. The CDR3 contains 14 residues. Germline CDR1 SGHRS, CDR2 YFSETQ. V trimming: 2 bases; J trimming: 3 bases; junction bases outside the gene matches: 3. DNA for the CDR3: TGCGCCAGCAGCTTCGGGACAGGGCACTACGAGCAGTACTTC. It translates to CASSFGTGHYEQYF. Full variable domain (remainder filled in from reference TRBV5-1 and TRBJ2-7): KAGVTQTPRYLIKTRGQQVTLSCSPISGHRSVSWYQQTPGQGLQFLFEYFSETQRNKGNFPGRFSGRQFSNSRSEMNVSTLELGDSALYLCASSFGTGHYEQYFGPGTRLTVT.

The chain employs TRBV15 and TRBJ1-5, with 8 bases lining up with TRBD1. J lost 9 bases, V lost 3 bases, and 7 bases had no gene match. Germline V CDR1 and CDR2: LNHNV, YYDKDF (reference sequence). The CDR3 length is 14 residues. CDR3 amino acids: CATSSGQGMRPQHF. CDR3 DNA: TGTGCCACCAGCAGTGGACAGGGAATGCGGCCCCAGCATTTT.

The chain joins TRBV5-1 to TRBJ2-2; 8 bases align to TRBD1. Germline CDR1 is SGHRS and CDR2 is YFSETQ. The CDR3 contains 16 residues. The trim removed 1 base at V and 0 bases at J, leaving 2 bases unmatched. The CDR3 region is CASSLLQGANTGELFF. CDR3 sequence (DNA): TGCGCCAGCAGCTTGCTACAGGGGGCGAACACCGGGGAGCTGTTTTTT. Using reference TRBV5-1 and TRBJ2-2 for the parts outside the CDR3, the full variable domain is KAGVTQTPRYLIKTRGQQVTLSCSPISGHRSVSWYQQTPGQGLQFLFEYFSETQRNKGNFPGRFSGRQFSNSRSEMNVSTLELGDSALYLCASSLLQGANTGELFFGEGSRLTVL.

This clonotype was seen many times. This chain links TRBV7-2 with TRBJ2-3; 7 bases fit TRBD2. This CDR3 spans 13 amino acids. CDR1 and CDR2 from the germline V gene are SGHTA and FQGNSA. With 5 bases clipped from V and 4 bases from J, the junction kept 3 bases outside the gene matches. The CDR3 here is CASSPGGADTQYF. CDR3 nucleotides: TGTGCCAGCAGCCCTGGGGGGGCAGATACGCAGTATTTT.

In its sample, this clonotype was seen many times. The chain uses TRBV9 and TRBJ2-7; 8 positions agree with TRBD1. There are 14 residues in the CDR3. J was trimmed by 7 bases and V by 0 bases; bases with no gene match: 6. The germline V gene has CDR1 SGDLS and CDR2 YYNGEE. The CDR3 reads CASSVVDRGKEQYF. Here the CDR3 DNA reads TGTGCCAGCAGCGTAGTCGACAGGGGTAAAGAGCAGTACTTC.

This clonotype was observed at least ten times. V usage is TRBV5-1 and J usage is TRBJ2-5, with D unresolved. The CDR3 runs 14 residues. Germline CDR1 and CDR2: SGHRS and YFSETQ. Deletions cut 4 bases from V and 3 bases from J, with 13 bases between. DNA for the CDR3: TGCGCCAGCAGCGTTAGCACTACCAAAGAGACCCAGTACTTC. As protein: CASSVSTTKETQYF.

There are a few counts of this clonotype. The chain uses TRBV27 and TRBJ2-2; 14 bases match TRBD2. The CDR3 extends over 18 amino acids. After removal of 5 bases from V and 2 bases from J, the junction contained 7 bases not matched to a gene. CDR1 MNHEY and CDR2 SMNVEV come from the germline V gene (reference sequence). CDR3: CASSTRTSGGLNTGELFF. The CDR3 DNA reads as TGTGCCAGCAGTACGAGGACTAGCGGGGGGCTTAACACCGGGGAGCTGTTTTTT.

This clonotype occurred once. The rearrangement uses TRBV12-3 or TRBV12-4 and TRBJ2-1; unclear D gene. The CDR3 runs 13 residues. Trimming pared 0 bases from V and 9 bases from J, leaving 9 bases between. The CDR3 loop is CASSLAERAEQFF. Here the CDR3 DNA reads TGTGCCAGCAGTTTAGCGGAGAGAGCTGAGCAGTTCTTC.

This rearrangement joins TRBV6-1 to TRBJ2-3, with TRBD2 matching 12 bases. Germline CDR1 is MNHNS and CDR2 is SASEGT. The length of the CDR3 is 15 residues. V trimming: 6 bases; J trimming: 5 bases; junction bases outside the gene matches: 6. CDR3 protein: CASSPSGGAVDTQYF. CDR3 sequence (DNA): TGTGCCAGCAGCCCTAGCGGGGGGGCGGTAGATACGCAGTATTTT.

The V call is TRBV29-1, the J call TRBJ2-3; tentative D call: TRBD1 (6 bases). The CDR3 sequence is 15 residues long. Germline V gene sequence: CDR1 SQVTM, CDR2 ANQGSEA. Trimming cost V 0 bases and J 5 bases, with 15 bases left between them. The CDR3 spells CSVEDGAGDGDTQYF. The CDR3 coding sequence is TGCAGCGTTGAAGATGGGGCAGGGGATGGAGATACGCAGTATTTT.

This clonotype has ten or more counts. The chain recombines TRBV20-1 with TRBJ2-1, with 7 bases that match TRBD1. The CDR3 length is 15 residues. The V segment lost 6 bases and the J segment 1 base; nucleotides outside the gene matches: 9. Per the germline V gene, CDR1 is DFQATT and CDR2 is SNEGSKA (reference sequence). The CDR3, as DNA: TGCAGTGCGGCGACAGGGCCACTATCCTACAATGAGCAGTTCTTC. This sequence encodes CSAATGPLSYNEQFF.

This clonotype was picked up a small number of times. This rearrangement joins TRBV15 to TRBJ2-7; weak D call: TRBD1 (5 bases). The CDR3 has 14 residues. Between the trimmed V and J ends, which lost 3 bases and 4 bases, there was a span of 13 bases. Germline CDR1 reads LNHNV; CDR2 reads YYDKDF (reference sequence). The CDR3 DNA reads TGTGCCACCAGCAGGGGTACGCAGGGTTACGAGCAGTACTTC. It translates to CATSRGTQGYEQYF.

The chain links TRBV10-3 to TRBJ1-1; TRBD1 might be the D (5 bases). This CDR3 is 14 amino acids long. Germline V gene data show CDR1 as ENHRY and CDR2 as SYGVKD. Trimming shortened V by 8 bases and J by 4 bases, and 17 bases separated the two germline ends. CDR3 loop: CAIQRYTGGTEAFF. The DNA of the CDR3 is TGTGCCATCCAGCGGTATACTGGGGGCACTGAAGCTTTCTTT.

This clonotype was counted only a few times. The chain recombines TRBV20-1 with TRBJ2-2, with 11 bases lining up with TRBD2. V shed 1 base, J shed 1 base, and the junction held 8 bases outside the gene matches. Germline V gives CDR1 DFQATT, CDR2 SNEGSKA (reference sequence). The CDR3 is 18 amino acids. The CDR3 bases are TGCAGTGCTAGAGGGACGGGACTAGCGGAACTGAACACCGGGGAGCTGTTTTTT. Its protein is CSARGTGLAELNTGELFF.

The chain uses TRBV6-1 and TRBJ1-1; 9 bases fit TRBD1. CDR1 MNHNS and CDR2 SASEGT come from the germline V gene. The CDR3 covers 14 residues. The ends lost 6 bases at V and 4 bases at J; junction bases unmatched: 6. CDR3 nucleotide sequence: TGTGCCAGCAGCTCCGACAGGGGGAGCACTGAAGCTTTCTTT. Translated: CASSSDRGSTEAFF.

This clonotype has only a few counts. This chain joins TRBV29-1 and TRBJ2-7, with D perhaps given as TRBD1 or TRBD2 (5 bases each). V dropped 7 bases and J dropped 4 bases, with 17 bases sitting between them. The CDR3 runs 13 residues. The V gene's germline CDR1 is SQVTM and CDR2 ANQGSEA. CDR3 sequence reads: CSAAGTGLYEQYF. The CDR3 DNA reads TGCAGCGCCGCCGGGACCGGGTTATACGAGCAGTACTTC.

This clonotype occurred a few times. This chain uses TRBV7-8 with TRBJ2-5; D is possibly TRBD1 or TRBD2 (5 bases each). V was cut by 4 bases and J by 5 bases, with 32 bases left in between. CDR3 length: 20 residues. The germline CDR1 and CDR2 sequences are SGHVS and FQNEAQ. The CDR3 here is CASSSNQHLTWDRAGETQYF. As DNA, the CDR3 is TGTGCCAGCAGCTCGAATCAACATCTTACGTGGGACCGGGCCGGGGAGACCCAGTACTTC.

This clonotype has more than one count but fewer than ten. The chain recombines TRBV7-8 with TRBJ2-3; TRBD2 aligns across 8 bases. The CDR3 spans 17 residues. V was clipped by 5 bases and J by 5 bases; unmatched bases: 15. The germline CDR1 and CDR2 sequences are SGHVS and FQNEAQ. The CDR3 protein is CASSRSRVAGRVDTQYF. CDR3 nucleotide sequence: TGTGCCAGCAGCCGCTCGAGGGTAGCGGGGAGGGTAGATACGCAGTATTTT.

This sequence joins TRBV11-1 and TRBJ2-2; D is undetermined. The CDR3 runs 18 residues. Germline loops: CDR1 SGHAT, CDR2 FQDESV (reference sequence). Trimming shortened V by 6 bases and J by 4 bases, and 24 bases separated the two germline ends. The CDR3 loop is CASSGNLLQWAVTGELFF. CDR3 nucleotide sequence: TGTGCCAGCAGTGGCAATTTGTTACAGTGGGCCGTCACCGGGGAGCTGTTTTTT.

This clonotype was observed a handful of times. This sequence joins TRBV28 and TRBJ2-3; TRBD2 matches 11 bases. Looked up from germline, CDR1 is MDHEN and CDR2 is SYDVKM. With 8 bases clipped from V and 4 bases from J, the junction kept 11 bases outside the gene matches. The CDR3 consists of 16 residues. CDR3 amino acids: CASCPWTSGRADTQYF. The CDR3 nucleotides are TGTGCCAGCTGCCCCTGGACTAGCGGGCGCGCAGATACGCAGTATTTT.